This T cell receptor (beta chain) was retrieved from a study of cytomegalovirus exposure and HLA in healthy donors. Findings and caveats of the study: 87-base-pair reads could not separate some V segments, including TRBV6-2 and TRBV6-3. The authors enumerated over 150 TCR beta chains as linked to cytomegalovirus.

This clone was picked up a small number of times. Its specificity is unknown. Germline lookup yields CDR1 LNHDA and CDR2 SQIVND (reference sequence). The trim removed 3 bases at V and 4 bases at J, leaving 12 bases unmatched. The CDR3 totals 17 residues. Donors in the study were healthy people who gave bone marrow. Vbeta (60) and Jbeta (13) primers were used in the PCR. Libraries were prepared by immunoSEQ multiplex PCR; TCRdb keeps only in-frame clonotypes and omits some of them. Among 150,000 to 200,000 clones, approximately 76% were seen once, and the ten largest hold 5% to 5.5%. What was sequenced was PBMCs. This rearrangement joins TRBV19 to TRBJ2-1; 7 bases fit TRBD1. The source of this sequence is a woman between 18 and 29 years old in good health and CMV-seropositive. Here the CDR3 reads CASSIALQGRGYNEQFF. CDR3 coding DNA: TGTGCCAGTAGTATCGCTCTACAGGGGAGAGGGTACAATGAGCAGTTCTTC.